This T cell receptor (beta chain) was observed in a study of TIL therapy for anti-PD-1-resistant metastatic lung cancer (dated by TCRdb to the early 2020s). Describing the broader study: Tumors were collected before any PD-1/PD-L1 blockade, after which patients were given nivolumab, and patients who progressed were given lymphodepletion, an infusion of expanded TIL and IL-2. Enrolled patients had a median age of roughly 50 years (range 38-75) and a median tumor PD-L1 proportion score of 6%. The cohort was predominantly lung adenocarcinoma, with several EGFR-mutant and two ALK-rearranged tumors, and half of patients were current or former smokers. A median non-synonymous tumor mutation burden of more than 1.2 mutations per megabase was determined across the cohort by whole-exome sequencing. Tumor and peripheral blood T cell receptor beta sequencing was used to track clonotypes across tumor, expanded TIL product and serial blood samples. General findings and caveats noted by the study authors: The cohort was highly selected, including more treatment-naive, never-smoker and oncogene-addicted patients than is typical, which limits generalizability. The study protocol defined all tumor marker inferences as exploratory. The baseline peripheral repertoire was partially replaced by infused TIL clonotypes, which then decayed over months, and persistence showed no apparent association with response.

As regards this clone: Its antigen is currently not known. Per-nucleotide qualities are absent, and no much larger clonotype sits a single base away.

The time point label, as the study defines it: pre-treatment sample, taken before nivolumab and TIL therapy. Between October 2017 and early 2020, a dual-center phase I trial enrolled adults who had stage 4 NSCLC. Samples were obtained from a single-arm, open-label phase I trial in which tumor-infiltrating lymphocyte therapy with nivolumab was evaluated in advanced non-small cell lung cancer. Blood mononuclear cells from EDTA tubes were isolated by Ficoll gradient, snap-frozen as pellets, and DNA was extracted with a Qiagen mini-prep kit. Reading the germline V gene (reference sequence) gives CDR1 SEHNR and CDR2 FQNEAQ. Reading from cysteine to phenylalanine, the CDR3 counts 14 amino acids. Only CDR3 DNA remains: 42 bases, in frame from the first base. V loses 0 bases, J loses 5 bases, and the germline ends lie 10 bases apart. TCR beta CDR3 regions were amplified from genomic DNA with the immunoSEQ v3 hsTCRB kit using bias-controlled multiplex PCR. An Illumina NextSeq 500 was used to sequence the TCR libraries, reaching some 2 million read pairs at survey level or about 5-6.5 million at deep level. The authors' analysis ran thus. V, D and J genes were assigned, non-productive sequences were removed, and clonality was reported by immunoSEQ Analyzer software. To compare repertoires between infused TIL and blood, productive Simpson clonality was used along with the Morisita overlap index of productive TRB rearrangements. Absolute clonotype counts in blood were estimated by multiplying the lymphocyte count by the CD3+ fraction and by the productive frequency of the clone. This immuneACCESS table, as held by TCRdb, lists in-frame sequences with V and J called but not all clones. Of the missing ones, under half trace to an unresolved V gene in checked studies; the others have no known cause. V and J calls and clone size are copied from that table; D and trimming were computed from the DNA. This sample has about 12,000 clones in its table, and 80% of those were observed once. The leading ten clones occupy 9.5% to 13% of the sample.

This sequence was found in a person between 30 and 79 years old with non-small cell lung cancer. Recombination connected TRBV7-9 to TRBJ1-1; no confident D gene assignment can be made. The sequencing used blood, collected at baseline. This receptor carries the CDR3 CASSLAYLLTEAFF. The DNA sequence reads TGTGCCAGCAGCTTAGCGTACCTGCTGACTGAAGCTTTCTTT. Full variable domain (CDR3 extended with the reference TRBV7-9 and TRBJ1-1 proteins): DTGVSQNPRHKITKRGQNVTFRCDPISEHNRLYWYRQTLGQGPEFLTYFQNEAQLEKSRLLSDRFSAERPKGSFSTLEIQRTEQGDSAMYLCASSLAYLLTEAFFGQGTRLTVV.